The source of this TCR beta chain is a study of cytomegalovirus exposure and HLA in healthy donors. The overall study: Caucasian-associated ancestry cluster membership applied to about four fifths of over 350 genotyped donors.

PCR primers comprised 60 Vbeta and 13 Jbeta primers. The protocol was immunoSEQ multiplex PCR, while the TCRdb copy is restricted to in-frame clones and leaves out a portion. The sample consists of about 250,000 clones, around 90% of them appearing once. Sample: PBMCs. The sequence was obtained from a girl under 10 years old in good health and CMV-seronegative.

In DNA, the CDR3 is TGTGCCAGCAGTGATCTAGCGGGAGTGAACACAGATACGCAGTATTTT. It translates to CASSDLAGVNTDTQYF. The chain carries TRBV6-1 and TRBJ2-3; 10 nucleotides match TRBD2. V lost 3 bases, J lost 2 bases, and 5 bases stayed unmatched. Germline lookup yields CDR1 MNHNS and CDR2 SASEGT. CDR3 size: 16 residues.